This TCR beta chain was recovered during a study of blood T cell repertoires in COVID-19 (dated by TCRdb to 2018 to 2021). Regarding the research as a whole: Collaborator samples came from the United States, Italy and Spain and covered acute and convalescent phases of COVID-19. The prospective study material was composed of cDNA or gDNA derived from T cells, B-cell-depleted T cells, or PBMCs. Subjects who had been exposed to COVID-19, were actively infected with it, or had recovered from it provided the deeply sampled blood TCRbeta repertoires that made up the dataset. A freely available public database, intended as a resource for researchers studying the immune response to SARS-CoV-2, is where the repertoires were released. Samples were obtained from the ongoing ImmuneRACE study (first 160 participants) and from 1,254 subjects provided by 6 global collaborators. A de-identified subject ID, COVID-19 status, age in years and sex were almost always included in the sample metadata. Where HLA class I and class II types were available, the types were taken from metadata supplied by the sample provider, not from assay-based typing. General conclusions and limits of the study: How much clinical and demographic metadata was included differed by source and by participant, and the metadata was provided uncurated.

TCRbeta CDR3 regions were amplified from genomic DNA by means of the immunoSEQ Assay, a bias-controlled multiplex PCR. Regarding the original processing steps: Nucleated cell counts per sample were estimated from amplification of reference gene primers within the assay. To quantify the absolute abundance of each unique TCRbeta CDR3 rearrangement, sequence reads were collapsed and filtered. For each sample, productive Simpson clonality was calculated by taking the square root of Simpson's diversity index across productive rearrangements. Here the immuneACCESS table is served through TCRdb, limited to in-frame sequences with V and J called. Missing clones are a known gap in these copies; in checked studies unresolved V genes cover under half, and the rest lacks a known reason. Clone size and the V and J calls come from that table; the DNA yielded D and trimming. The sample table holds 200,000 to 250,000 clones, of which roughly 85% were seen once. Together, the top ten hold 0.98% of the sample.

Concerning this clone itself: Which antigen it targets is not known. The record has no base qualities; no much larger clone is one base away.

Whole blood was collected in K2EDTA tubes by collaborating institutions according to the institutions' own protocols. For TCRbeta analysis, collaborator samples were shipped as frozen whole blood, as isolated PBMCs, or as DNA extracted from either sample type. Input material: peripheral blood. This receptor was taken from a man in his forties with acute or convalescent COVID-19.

The sequenced DNA is TGTGCCAGCATCCCCCGGGAAGAAGCTTACTATGGCTACACCTTC. Its coded protein is CASIPREEAYYGYTF. The chain couples TRBV6-5 to TRBJ1-2; confidence is insufficient to name the D gene. The germline V gene encodes CDR1 MNHEY and CDR2 SVGAGI. The V and J ends are trimmed by 7 bases and 3 bases, leaving 18 bases between them. Its CDR3 holds 15 amino acids, cysteine through phenylalanine. The entry retains the CDR3 DNA only, 45 bases that are in frame from base 1.